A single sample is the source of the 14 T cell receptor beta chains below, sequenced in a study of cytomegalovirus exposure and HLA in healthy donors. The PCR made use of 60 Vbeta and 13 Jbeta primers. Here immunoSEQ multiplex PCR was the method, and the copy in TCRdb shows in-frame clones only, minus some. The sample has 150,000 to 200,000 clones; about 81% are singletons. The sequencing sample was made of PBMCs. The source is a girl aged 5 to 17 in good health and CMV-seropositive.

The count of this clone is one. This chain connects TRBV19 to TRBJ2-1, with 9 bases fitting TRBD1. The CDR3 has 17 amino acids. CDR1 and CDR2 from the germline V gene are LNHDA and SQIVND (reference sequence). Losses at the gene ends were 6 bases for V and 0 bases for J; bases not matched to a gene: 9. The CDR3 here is CASSDLQGADSYNEQFF. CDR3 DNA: TGTGCCAGTAGCGACCTACAGGGGGCCGACTCCTACAATGAGCAGTTCTTC. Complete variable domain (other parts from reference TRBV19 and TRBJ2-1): DGGITQSPKYLFRKEGQNVTLSCEQNLNHDAMYWYRQDPGQGLRLIYYSQIVNDFQKGDIAEGYSVSREKKESFPLTVTSAQKNPTAFYLCASSDLQGADSYNEQFFGPGTRLTVL.

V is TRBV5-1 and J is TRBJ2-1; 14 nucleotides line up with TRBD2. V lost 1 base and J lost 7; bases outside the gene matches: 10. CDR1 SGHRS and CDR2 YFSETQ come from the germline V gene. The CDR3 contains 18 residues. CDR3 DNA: TGCGCCAGCAGCTTGTACGCCGGGACTAGCGGGAGTATTAATGAGCAGTTCTTC. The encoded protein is CASSLYAGTSGSINEQFF.

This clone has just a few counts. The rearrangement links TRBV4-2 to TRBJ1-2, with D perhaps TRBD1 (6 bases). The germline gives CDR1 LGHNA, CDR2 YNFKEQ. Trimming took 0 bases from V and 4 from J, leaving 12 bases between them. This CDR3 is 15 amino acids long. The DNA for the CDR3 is TGTGCCAGCAGCCAAGAGACTGGGGGCGGCTATGGCTACACCTTC. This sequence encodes CASSQETGGGYGYTF.

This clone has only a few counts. The CDR3 reads CASSLWTSGANTQYF. The CDR3 nucleotides read TGTGCCAGCAGCTTATGGACTAGCGGGGCTAATACGCAGTATTTT. V is TRBV7-2 and J is TRBJ2-3; 12 positions agree with TRBD2. This CDR3 has 15 residues. Losses at the gene ends were 2 bases for V and 7 bases for J; bases not matched to a gene: 4. Germline V gene sequence: CDR1 SGHTA, CDR2 FQGNSA.

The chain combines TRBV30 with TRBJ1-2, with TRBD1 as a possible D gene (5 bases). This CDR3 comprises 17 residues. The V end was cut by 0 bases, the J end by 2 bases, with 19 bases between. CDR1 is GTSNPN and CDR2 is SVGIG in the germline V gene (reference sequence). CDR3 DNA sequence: TGTGCCTGGAGTGTAATCCGGGGAGGCAGGGTGAACTATGGCTACACCTTC. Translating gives CAWSVIRGGRVNYGYTF.

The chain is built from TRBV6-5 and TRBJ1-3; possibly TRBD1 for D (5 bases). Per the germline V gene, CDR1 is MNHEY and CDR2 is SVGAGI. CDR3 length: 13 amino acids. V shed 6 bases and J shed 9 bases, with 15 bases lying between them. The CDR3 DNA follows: TGTGCCAGCAGGGACATCGCCTCGGGCACCATATATTTT. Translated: CASRDIASGTIYF.

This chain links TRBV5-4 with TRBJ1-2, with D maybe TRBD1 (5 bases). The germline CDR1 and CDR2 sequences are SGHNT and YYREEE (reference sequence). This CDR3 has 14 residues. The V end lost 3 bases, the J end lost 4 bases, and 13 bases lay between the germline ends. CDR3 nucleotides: TGTGCCAGCAGCTCGTTAGGGGCACCCTATGGCTACACCTTC. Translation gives CASSSLGAPYGYTF.

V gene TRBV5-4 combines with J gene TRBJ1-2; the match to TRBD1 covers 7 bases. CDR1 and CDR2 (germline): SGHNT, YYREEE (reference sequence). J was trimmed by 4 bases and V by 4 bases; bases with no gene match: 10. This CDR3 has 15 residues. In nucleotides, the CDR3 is TGTGCCAGCAGCGCCCTAGGACAGGTTAGCTATGGCTACACCTTC. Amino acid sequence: CASSALGQVSYGYTF.

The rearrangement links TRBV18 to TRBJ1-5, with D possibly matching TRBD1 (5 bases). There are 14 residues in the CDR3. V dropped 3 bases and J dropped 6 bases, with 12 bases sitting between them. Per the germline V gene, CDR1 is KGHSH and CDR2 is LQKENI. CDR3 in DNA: TGTGCCAGCTCACCGTCCGGGGGTCCTCAGCCCCAGCATTTT. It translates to CASSPSGGPQPQHF.

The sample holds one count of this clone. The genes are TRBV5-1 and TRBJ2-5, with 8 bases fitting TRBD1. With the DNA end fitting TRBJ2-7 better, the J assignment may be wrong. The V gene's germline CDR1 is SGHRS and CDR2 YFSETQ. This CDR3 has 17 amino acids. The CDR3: CASSFSPGAGGRYEQYF. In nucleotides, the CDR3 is TGCGCCAGCAGCTTCTCCCCCGGGGCAGGGGGCCGATACGAGCAGTACTTC.

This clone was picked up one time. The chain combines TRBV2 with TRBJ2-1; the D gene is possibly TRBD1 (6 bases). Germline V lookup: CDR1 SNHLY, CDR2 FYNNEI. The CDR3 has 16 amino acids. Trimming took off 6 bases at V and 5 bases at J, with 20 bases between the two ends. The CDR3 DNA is TGTGCCAGCAGCGCTAGGACAGTCTTAGAGGACAATGAGCAGTTCTTC. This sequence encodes CASSARTVLEDNEQFF.

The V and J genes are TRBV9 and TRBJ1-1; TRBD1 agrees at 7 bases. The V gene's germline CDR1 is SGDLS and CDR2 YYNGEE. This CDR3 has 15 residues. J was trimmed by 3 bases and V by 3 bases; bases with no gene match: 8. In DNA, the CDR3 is TGTGCCAGCAGCGGGGGTCGACAGGGCGACACTGAAGCTTTCTTT. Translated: CASSGGRQGDTEAFF.

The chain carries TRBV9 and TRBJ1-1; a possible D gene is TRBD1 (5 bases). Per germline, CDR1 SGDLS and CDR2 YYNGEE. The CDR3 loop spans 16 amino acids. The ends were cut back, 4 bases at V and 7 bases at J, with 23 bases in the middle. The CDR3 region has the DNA TGTGCCAGCAGCCTCCTCGCCTGGACGACGGACATTGAAGCTTTCTTT. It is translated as CASSLLAWTTDIEAFF.

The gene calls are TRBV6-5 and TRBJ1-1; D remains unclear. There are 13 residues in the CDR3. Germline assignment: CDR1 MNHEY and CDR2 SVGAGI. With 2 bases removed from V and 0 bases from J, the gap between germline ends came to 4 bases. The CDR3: CASSYNMNTEAFF. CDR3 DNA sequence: TGTGCCAGCAGTTACAACATGAACACTGAAGCTTTCTTT.